The text below deals with one T cell receptor (beta chain). Antigen: not known. This sample was taken from a study of graft-versus-host responses after intestinal transplantation. General study results and limits: An association linked early post-transplant HvG declines with peak circulating GvH clone levels.

TCRdb's copy holds only in-frame clones and misses some; the assay was immunoSEQ multiplex PCR. This sample yields 45,000 to 60,000 clones, of which around 90% are seen a single time; about 2.5% belongs to the top ten. The germline V gene has CDR1 MGHRA and CDR2 YSYEKL. The CDR3 contains 15 residues. V dropped 6 bases and J dropped 1 base, with 16 bases sitting between them. This sequence originates from a human donor who was the organ donor for an intestinal transplant. The chain employs TRBV4-1 and TRBJ2-7, with D perhaps matching TRBD2 (6 bases). The sample was unstimulated CD4+ T cells sorted from spleen or lymph node cells, taken before transplant. The CDR3 protein is CASSLSGGISYEQYF. As DNA, the CDR3 is TGCGCCAGCAGTCTATCAGGCGGGATTTCCTACGAGCAGTACTTC.